The 28 T cell receptor beta chains below come from one sample, sequenced in a study of blood T cell repertoires in COVID-19. Generated by immunoSEQ multiplex PCR, the TCRdb table keeps only in-frame clones and is missing some. This table holds approximately 300,000 clones, approximately 90% found once. Sequencing was performed on peripheral blood. The receptors were sampled from a woman aged 25 to 39 with COVID-19, enrolled during active disease.

The J gene is TRBJ2-7, the V gene TRBV10-3; 10 bases map to TRBD2. The germline V gene has CDR1 ENHRY and CDR2 SYGVKD. The CDR3 runs to 15 residues. The V segment lost 4 bases and the J segment 4 bases; nucleotides outside the gene matches: 7. CDR3 nucleotide sequence: TGTGCCATCAGTGCCGAGAGCGGGAGGGTGTACGAGCAGTACTTC. Protein product: CAISAESGRVYEQYF.

The CDR3 protein is CASSQDTQGDLYGYTF. CDR3 DNA: TGCGCCAGCAGCCAAGATACACAGGGAGACCTCTATGGCTACACCTTC. The rearrangement joins TRBV4-1 to TRBJ1-2; possible D gene TRBD1, 6 bases. The CDR3 extends over 16 amino acids. Germline CDR1 reads MGHRA; CDR2 reads YSYEKL. V lost 0 bases, J lost 4 bases, and 15 bases lay in between.

The chain uses TRBV4-3 and TRBJ2-5; 12 positions agree with TRBD2. The CDR3 is 15 residues long. Germline V gene sequence: CDR1 LGHNA, CDR2 YSLEER. The junction had 5 bases not matched to a gene; V was cut back by 4 bases and J by 5 bases. As DNA, the CDR3 is TGCGCCAGCAGCCCAGAGACTAGCGGGAGTGAGACCCAGTACTTC. This gives the protein CASSPETSGSETQYF.

The chain recombines TRBV10-1 with TRBJ2-7; D may be TRBD2 (5 bases). Per germline, CDR1 WNHNN and CDR2 SYGVQD (reference sequence). Trimming took off 4 bases at V and 0 bases at J, with 13 bases between the two ends. The CDR3 extends over 15 amino acids. In DNA form, the CDR3 reads TGCGCCAGCAGTGGAGGACTGGCTAGCTCCTACGAGCAGTACTTC. Encoded protein: CASSGGLASSYEQYF.

V and J are TRBV2 and TRBJ2-2, with 8 nucleotides matching TRBD2. The J segment lost 0 bases and the V segment lost 6 bases, leaving 3 bases of the junction unmatched. Germline V CDR1 and CDR2: SNHLY, FYNNEI. This CDR3 is 15 amino acids long. CDR3 sequence reads: CASSVLAANTGELFF. In DNA, the CDR3 is TGTGCCAGCAGCGTACTAGCGGCGAACACCGGGGAGCTGTTTTTT.

The chain employs TRBV28 and TRBJ2-1; D is unresolved. V gave up 3 bases and J gave up 3 bases, with 15 bases separating them. Germline V CDR1 and CDR2: MDHEN, SYDVKM. The CDR3 contains 16 residues. The CDR3 region has the DNA TGTGCCAGCAGTTTCCTCTCCCTAACGGGCTACAATGAGCAGTTCTTC. As protein: CASSFLSLTGYNEQFF. Full variable domain (remainder filled in from reference TRBV28 and TRBJ2-1): DVKVTQSSRYLVKRTGEKVFLECVQDMDHENMFWYRQDPGLGLRLIYFSYDVKMKEKGDIPEGYSVSREKKERFSLILESASTNQTSMYLCASSFLSLTGYNEQFFGPGTRLTVL.

This chain uses TRBV7-2 with TRBJ1-4, with D possibly TRBD1 on 6 matching bases. The CDR3 consists of 16 residues. CDR1 and CDR2 from the germline V gene are SGHTA and FQGNSA. Trimming took off 1 base at V and 3 bases at J, with 12 bases between the two ends. The CDR3 reads CASSLGWGRANEKLFF. The CDR3, as DNA: TGTGCCAGCAGCTTAGGCTGGGGGCGAGCTAATGAAAAACTGTTTTTT. The full variable domain, rest sourced from reference TRBV7-2 and TRBJ1-4, is GAGVSQSPSNKVTEKGKDVELRCDPISGHTALYWYRQSLGQGLEFLIYFQGNSAPDKSGLPSDRFSAERTGGSVSTLTIQRTQQEDSAVYLCASSLGWGRANEKLFFGSGTQLSVL.

This sequence joins TRBV27 and TRBJ1-2, with TRBD1 identical over 7 bases. CDR1 and CDR2 (germline): MNHEY, SMNVEV (reference sequence). This CDR3 comprises 13 residues. Trimming at V came to 3 bases and at J to 2 bases, leaving 0 bases not matched to a gene. As DNA, the CDR3 is TGTGCCAGCAGTTTGGGACAGAACTATGGCTACACCTTC. Translated, it gives CASSLGQNYGYTF.

The gene calls are TRBV7-9 and TRBJ1-1; TRBD1 is a possible D gene (5 bases). This CDR3 region has 14 residues. V was clipped by 1 base and J by 11 bases, with 17 bases between them. Germline V gene data show CDR1 as SEHNR and CDR2 as FQNEAQ (reference sequence). CDR3 in amino acids: CASSLGSGPGWAFF. The CDR3 DNA reads as TGTGCCAGCAGCTTAGGGTCAGGGCCTGGGTGGGCTTTCTTT.

This clone is a singleton in its sample. The chain carries TRBV5-1 and TRBJ2-1, with 9 bases matching TRBD2. The CDR3 runs 15 residues. Trimming took 4 bases from V and 5 from J; bases not matched to a gene: 7. Germline assignment: CDR1 SGHRS and CDR2 YFSETQ. The CDR3: CASSGLGGRDNEQFF. The CDR3 DNA is TGCGCCAGCAGCGGTCTTGGCGGGAGGGACAATGAGCAGTTCTTC.

The rearrangement uses TRBV6-1 and TRBJ2-1; perhaps TRBD2 as D (6 bases). The CDR3 extends over 13 amino acids. V lost 1 base to trimming and J lost 15 bases, with 16 bases between them. Per germline, CDR1 MNHNS and CDR2 SASEGT. The CDR3 spells CASSEGEAGRWFF. The CDR3, as DNA: TGTGCCAGCAGTGAAGGCGAGGCGGGACGGTGGTTCTTC.

The rearrangement links TRBV11-3 to TRBJ2-7; tentative D call: TRBD1 (5 bases). Germline V CDR1 and CDR2: SGHNT, YENEEA. This CDR3 region has 14 residues. Deletions cut 6 bases from V and 0 bases from J, with 12 bases between. CDR3 amino acids: CASRYRQNSYEQYF. The CDR3, as DNA: TGTGCCAGCAGGTATCGACAGAACTCCTACGAGCAGTACTTC.

This clone was counted a few times. The CDR3 here is CASLTSGSSYEQYF. The CDR3, as DNA: TGTGCCAGCCTGACTAGCGGGAGCTCCTACGAGCAGTACTTC. The chain couples TRBV2 to TRBJ2-7; 12 nucleotides line up with TRBD2. CDR1 is SNHLY, CDR2 FYNNEI, per germline. The CDR3 length is 14 residues. V trimming: 8 bases; J trimming: 0 bases; junction bases outside the gene matches: 2.

This chain uses TRBV5-4 with TRBJ2-2, with TRBD2 identical over 10 bases. With 3 bases clipped from V and 6 bases from J, the junction kept 8 bases outside the gene matches. Germline V lookup: CDR1 SGHNT, CDR2 YYREEE (reference sequence). This CDR3 contains 16 residues. CDR3 DNA sequence: TGTGCCAGCAGCTGGGCCCTAGCGGGAGAGGCCGGGGAGCTGTTTTTT. It encodes CASSWALAGEAGELFF.

The count of this clone is one. This CDR3 reads CASSQGQGNTEAFF. The CDR3 region has the DNA TGTGCCAGCAGCCAAGGACAGGGGAACACTGAAGCTTTCTTT. J is TRBJ1-1 and V is TRBV11-3, with 8 bases lining up with TRBD1. The V gene end was trimmed by 5 bases and the J gene end by 1 base; junction bases not matched to a gene: 3. The CDR3 is 14 amino acids. The germline V gene has CDR1 SGHNT and CDR2 YENEEA.

The chain carries TRBV29-1 and TRBJ2-1; 7 positions agree with TRBD2. Germline lookup yields CDR1 SQVTM and CDR2 ANQGSEA. Trimming took 6 bases from V and 4 from J; bases not matched to a gene: 9. The CDR3 has 14 amino acids. In DNA, the CDR3 is TGCAGCGTGCTTGCGGGACTACCTTACAATGAGCAGTTCTTC. This encodes CSVLAGLPYNEQFF.

This sequence joins TRBV29-1 and TRBJ1-1, with 10 nucleotides matching TRBD1. Germline V gene data show CDR1 as SQVTM and CDR2 as ANQGSEA. The CDR3 extends over 13 amino acids. V was clipped by 8 bases and J by 4 bases; unmatched bases: 7. CDR3 sequence (DNA): TGCAGCACACGGACAGGGGGGGGCACTGAAGCTTTCTTT. Its translation is CSTRTGGGTEAFF. The full variable domain, in which reference TRBV29-1 and TRBJ1-1 provide the parts outside the CDR3, is SAVISQKPSRDICQRGTSLTIQCQVDSQVTMMFWYRQQPGQSLTLIATANQGSEATYESGFVIDKFPISRPNLTFSTLTVSNMSPEDSSIYLCSTRTGGGTEAFFGQGTRLTVV.

The chain combines TRBV28 with TRBJ1-3; D gene uncertain. Germline V gene sequence: CDR1 MDHEN, CDR2 SYDVKM. The germline V and J ends were trimmed by 6 bases and 0 bases, with 12 bases remaining between them. The CDR3 extends over 15 amino acids. This CDR3 is CASSLTRNSGNTIYF. The CDR3 nucleotides read TGTGCCAGCAGCCTCACACGCAACTCTGGAAACACCATATATTTT.

This clone was recorded a few times. This chain joins TRBV19 and TRBJ2-7, with TRBD1 as a possible D gene (5 bases). CDR1 is LNHDA and CDR2 is SQIVND in the germline V gene (reference sequence). The ends were cut back, 3 bases at V and 2 bases at J, with 8 bases in the middle. The CDR3 sequence is 13 residues long. The CDR3: CASSMGPAYEQYF. The CDR3 bases are TGTGCCAGTAGTATGGGGCCAGCCTACGAGCAGTACTTC.

The rearrangement links TRBV10-2 to TRBJ2-2, with TRBD2 identical over 10 bases. V lost 6 bases, J lost 4 bases, and 11 bases stayed unmatched. The CDR3 contains 17 residues. Germline V CDR1 and CDR2: WSHSY, SAAADI. Here the CDR3 reads CASRPPGLATGTGELFF. The DNA of the CDR3 is TGCGCCAGCAGGCCCCCGGGACTAGCGACGGGCACCGGGGAGCTGTTTTTT.

The rearrangement links TRBV6-2 or TRBV6-3 to TRBJ1-4, with TRBD1 matching 9 bases. V gave up 6 bases and J gave up 8 bases; unmatched junction bases: 19. The CDR3 runs 18 residues. CDR1 is MNHEY and CDR2 is SVGEGT in the germline V gene. CDR3 in DNA: TGTGCCAGCAGCAAACTTCCGGGACAGGGAGTGGAAGGGGAAAAACTGTTTTTT. Translated, it gives CASSKLPGQGVEGEKLFF.

The V call is TRBV29-1, the J call TRBJ2-7, with D uncertain. V was cut by 7 bases and J by 3 bases, with 10 bases left in between. Germline CDR1 SQVTM, CDR2 ANQGSEA. This CDR3 contains 11 residues. The CDR3, as DNA: TGCAGCGCCCGACTTCGCTACGAGCAGTACTTC. It yields the protein CSARLRYEQYF.

This chain connects TRBV3-1 (or the pseudogene TRBV3-2) to TRBJ2-5; no clear D. The V and J ends lost 1 base and 2 bases respectively, with 11 bases between them. Germline V CDR1 and CDR2: LGHDT, YNNKEL (reference sequence). The CDR3 is made up of 15 amino acids. The CDR3 region has the DNA TGTGCCAGCAGCCAAGCGTCGGTAGCTCAAGAGACCCAGTACTTC. It translates to CASSQASVAQETQYF.

The rearrangement links TRBV2 to TRBJ1-2; D remains ambiguous. The germline V and J ends were trimmed by 7 bases and 7 bases, with 10 bases remaining between them. The CDR3 runs to 11 residues. CDR1 and CDR2 from the germline V gene are SNHLY and FYNNEI. CDR3: CASTEEGGYTF. For the CDR3, the DNA is TGTGCCAGCACCGAGGAGGGTGGCTACACCTTC.

CDR3 in amino acids: CASSRVVNTGELFF. DNA of the CDR3: TGTGCCAGCAGTCGTGTAGTTAACACCGGGGAGCTGTTTTTT. V is TRBV28 and J is TRBJ2-2; D not resolved. Germline assignment: CDR1 MDHEN and CDR2 SYDVKM. This CDR3 is 14 amino acids long. The V end lost 5 bases, the J end lost 2 bases, and 9 bases lay between the germline ends. The full variable domain, its missing parts supplied by reference TRBV28 and TRBJ2-2, is DVKVTQSSRYLVKRTGEKVFLECVQDMDHENMFWYRQDPGLGLRLIYFSYDVKMKEKGDIPEGYSVSREKKERFSLILESASTNQTSMYLCASSRVVNTGELFFGEGSRLTVL.

This clone was observed a single time. V gene TRBV4-1 combines with J gene TRBJ2-1; 10 bases match TRBD2. V trimming: 5 bases; J trimming: 6 bases; junction bases outside the gene matches: 7. The CDR3 contains 15 residues. Germline CDR1 MGHRA, CDR2 YSYEKL. The CDR3, as DNA: TGCGCCAGCAGCTTGCGGGGACTAGCGTCCAATGAGCAGTTCTTC. As protein: CASSLRGLASNEQFF.

In DNA form, the CDR3 reads TGTGCCAGCAGCCCTGGGCATTTCAATGAAAAACTGTTTTTT. It specifies CASSPGHFNEKLFF. The chain has TRBV25-1 and TRBJ1-4; D uncertain. Looked up from germline, CDR1 is MGHDK and CDR2 is SYGVNS. The ends were cut back, 6 bases at V and 5 bases at J, with 13 bases in the middle. The CDR3 has 14 amino acids.

This clone occurred once. The chain has TRBV28 and TRBJ1-2; no clear D gene. The V end was cut by 2 bases, the J end by 9 bases, with 13 bases between. Germline V CDR1 and CDR2: MDHEN, SYDVKM. The CDR3 is made up of 13 amino acids. CDR3 in amino acids: CASSLRAGDSYTF. The CDR3 coding sequence is TGTGCCAGCAGTTTAAGGGCCGGGGATAGCTACACCTTC.